Following are 32 T cell receptor beta chains from one sample sequenced in a study of cytomegalovirus exposure and HLA in healthy donors. Here immunoSEQ multiplex PCR was the method, and the copy in TCRdb shows in-frame clones only, minus some. The sample has 150,000 to 200,000 clones; 84% are singletons. The sequencing input was PBMCs. Every receptor here comes from a man aged 25-45 years in good health and CMV-seropositive.

A word on this clone: The same CDR3 can be traced to other DNA sequences in this sample. The chain is built from TRBV20-1 and TRBJ2-7; tentatively, D is TRBD1 (5 bases). V was shortened by 1 base and J by 7 bases, with 8 bases between the two germline ends. CDR3 length equals 11 residues. Germline loops: CDR1 DFQATT, CDR2 SNEGSKA (reference sequence). The CDR3 region has the DNA TGCAGTGCTAGAGGAAGGGGAGAGCAGTACTTC. Protein product: CSARGRGEQYF.

V and J are TRBV9 and TRBJ2-3, with TRBD2 as a possible D gene (6 bases). V dropped 0 bases and J dropped 4 bases, with 12 bases sitting between them. This CDR3 has 15 amino acids. The germline V gene has CDR1 SGDLS and CDR2 YYNGEE. CDR3 nucleotides: TGTGCCAGCAGCGTAGCCCCCGGGAGCTCAGATACGCAGTATTTT. Its translation: CASSVAPGSSDTQYF.

In its sample, this clone was seen once. The V gene is TRBV19, the J gene TRBJ2-7; D remains ambiguous. V gave up 8 bases and J gave up 1 base, with 15 bases separating them. CDR1 and CDR2 (germline): LNHDA, SQIVND (reference sequence). This CDR3 comprises 14 residues. The DNA for the CDR3 is TGTGCCAGTCAACTCTCCTATTTGTCCTACGAGCAGTACTTC. Translated: CASQLSYLSYEQYF.

The genes are TRBV28 and TRBJ1-5; TRBD1 matches at 12 bases. CDR1 is MDHEN and CDR2 is SYDVKM in the germline V gene. CDR3 length: 15 residues. The V segment lost 6 bases and the J segment 7 bases; nucleotides outside the gene matches: 7. In DNA form, the CDR3 reads TGTGCCAGCAGCCCCCCGGGACAGGGGGCACAGCCCCAGCATTTT. As protein: CASSPPGQGAQPQHF. The full variable domain, with the rest looked up from reference TRBV28 and TRBJ1-5, is DVKVTQSSRYLVKRTGEKVFLECVQDMDHENMFWYRQDPGLGLRLIYFSYDVKMKEKGDIPEGYSVSREKKERFSLILESASTNQTSMYLCASSPPGQGAQPQHFGDGTRLSIL.

The chain has TRBV6-6 and TRBJ2-3, with D perhaps matching TRBD2 (6 bases). This CDR3 spans 13 amino acids. The V end lost 8 bases, the J end lost 5 bases, and 14 bases lay between the germline ends. Germline CDR1 reads MNHNY; CDR2 reads SVGAGI (reference sequence). The CDR3 nucleotides read TGTGCCAGCTCGACTAGTCCTCAAGATACGCAGTATTTT. It encodes CASSTSPQDTQYF.

The chain links TRBV28 to TRBJ1-5, with 9 nucleotides matching TRBD1. Losses at the gene ends were 6 bases for V and 6 bases for J; bases not matched to a gene: 9. This CDR3 is built from 15 residues. Germline CDR1 and CDR2: MDHEN and SYDVKM. The CDR3 nucleotides read TGTGCCAGCAGGGGACAGGGAGGAGCTGGTCAGCCCCAGCATTTT. Amino acids: CASRGQGGAGQPQHF.

The J gene is TRBJ1-1, the V gene TRBV18; TRBD1 might be the D (5 bases). Germline V gene data show CDR1 as KGHSH and CDR2 as LQKENI. The CDR3 covers 14 residues. The ends were cut back, 6 bases at V and 11 bases at J, with 22 bases in the middle. The CDR3 sequence is CASSPGGGADRAFF. The CDR3 DNA reads as TGTGCCAGCTCCCCCGGGGGAGGGGCCGACCGGGCTTTCTTT.

The chain has TRBV9 and TRBJ1-2; D possibly corresponds to TRBD1 (6 bases). The CDR3 is 15 amino acids. Trimming pared 4 bases from V and 5 bases from J, leaving 18 bases between. Per the germline V gene, CDR1 is SGDLS and CDR2 is YYNGEE. The CDR3 nucleotides are TGTGCCAGCAGCCCTAGGGGGGGGGTGGTATATGGCTACACCTTC. Its protein is CASSPRGGVVYGYTF.

The chain uses TRBV7-6 and TRBJ2-1; D might be TRBD1 (5 bases). Trimming pared 3 bases from V and 5 bases from J, leaving 11 bases between. The germline V gene encodes CDR1 SGHVS and CDR2 FNYEAQ. The CDR3 is made up of 14 amino acids. The DNA of the CDR3 is TGTGCCAGCAGCTTCACCCGACAGCACAATGAGCAGTTCTTC. The encoded protein is CASSFTRQHNEQFF.

CDR3 protein: CASSQVGGNTGELFF. CDR3 in DNA: TGTGCCAGCAGCCAAGTCGGGGGGAACACCGGGGAGCTGTTTTTT. The gene calls are TRBV14 and TRBJ2-2; D might be TRBD2 (6 bases). From germline, CDR1 is SGHDN and CDR2 FVKESK. The germline V and J ends were trimmed by 1 base and 1 base, with 7 bases remaining between them. This CDR3 comprises 15 residues.

In its sample, this clone was seen a few times. The rearrangement uses TRBV30 and TRBJ2-1; maybe TRBD1 (6 bases). Germline values: CDR1 GTSNPN, CDR2 SVGIG (reference sequence). Trimming stripped 2 bases from V and 9 bases from J, with 8 bases between. The CDR3 length is 11 residues. This chain's CDR3 is CAWSQDSEQFF. CDR3 coding DNA: TGTGCCTGGAGTCAGGACAGTGAGCAGTTCTTC.

V and J are TRBV28 and TRBJ1-6; 7 bases agree with TRBD1. Germline CDR1 and CDR2: MDHEN and SYDVKM. With 5 bases clipped from V and 7 bases from J, the junction kept 8 bases outside the gene matches. There are 15 residues in the CDR3. The CDR3 reads CASSLFRDRNSPLHF. The CDR3 nucleotides read TGTGCCAGCAGTCTGTTCCGGGACAGAAATTCACCCCTCCACTTT.

The chain combines TRBV29-1 with TRBJ2-5, with a weak D call TRBD1 (6 bases). The germline V and J ends were trimmed by 3 bases and 9 bases, with 14 bases remaining between them. Germline V CDR1 and CDR2: SQVTM, ANQGSEA. CDR3 length: 12 residues. CDR3 protein: CSVDLQGEAQYF. The CDR3 DNA reads as TGCAGCGTTGATCTACAGGGTGAGGCCCAGTACTTC.

A word on this clone: The identical CDR3 is also encoded by other nucleotide sequences in the sample. The chain recombines TRBV6-6 with TRBJ2-7; no clear D gene. The CDR3 extends over 14 amino acids. Trimming cost V 0 bases and J 0 bases, with 6 bases left between them. Germline CDR1 is MNHNY and CDR2 is SVGAGI (reference sequence). This CDR3 reads CASSYSTNSYEQYF. In DNA form, the CDR3 reads TGTGCCAGCAGTTACTCGACAAACTCCTACGAGCAGTACTTC.

The chain couples TRBV28 to TRBJ1-1, with 9 bases matching TRBD1. This CDR3 region has 13 residues. Germline V gene data show CDR1 as MDHEN and CDR2 as SYDVKM. With 6 bases clipped from V and 6 bases from J, the junction kept 5 bases outside the gene matches. The CDR3, as DNA: TGTGCCAGCAGAACCGGACAGGGGCCTGAAGCTTTCTTT. Amino acid sequence: CASRTGQGPEAFF.

This clone was seen just once. The rearrangement links TRBV10-2 to TRBJ2-1; 10 bases line up with TRBD2. The trim removed 0 bases at V and 0 bases at J, leaving 2 bases unmatched. CDR3 length: 17 amino acids. Germline lookup yields CDR1 WSHSY and CDR2 SAAADI. The CDR3 spells CASSESSSGSSYNEQFF. The CDR3 DNA follows: TGCGCCAGCAGTGAGTCGTCTAGCGGGAGCTCCTACAATGAGCAGTTCTTC.

The chain has TRBV28 and TRBJ2-7, with TRBD1 identical over 7 bases. Per the germline V gene, CDR1 is MDHEN and CDR2 is SYDVKM. Losses at the gene ends were 8 bases for V and 3 bases for J; bases not matched to a gene: 4. The CDR3 runs to 12 residues. The CDR3 spells CASRDSDYEQYF. The CDR3 DNA follows: TGTGCCAGCCGGGACAGCGACTACGAGCAGTACTTC.

Regarding this clone: At one end, the junction sequence differs from germline, possibly due to a read error. CDR3 in amino acids: CASSSSGRLYVQYF. CDR3 DNA: TGTGCCAGCAGCTCGAGCGGGAGGCTGTACGTGCAGTACTTC. This chain uses TRBV7-9 with TRBJ2-7; 9 nucleotides agree with TRBD2. Germline lookup yields CDR1 SEHNR and CDR2 FQNEAQ (reference sequence). CDR3 length: 14 amino acids.

This clone was observed a single time. The rearrangement links TRBV21-1 to TRBJ1-5; the D call TRBD1 from the table was never checked on the DNA. TRBV21-1 represents a pseudogene. The CDR3 has 18 residues. CDR3 in DNA: TGTGCCAGCAGCGCACGGGACAGGGGAAGGCTAAGCAATCAGCCCCAGCATTTT. It translates to CASSARDRGRLSNQPQHF.

This clone showed up just once. CDR3 sequence reads: CASSAGANSYEQYF. As DNA, the CDR3 is TGTGCCAGCAGTGCAGGGGCTAACTCCTACGAGCAGTACTTC. V and J are TRBV6-1 and TRBJ2-7; TRBD1 is a possible D gene (6 bases). CDR3 size: 14 residues. CDR1 is MNHNS and CDR2 is SASEGT in the germline V gene. V was cut by 4 bases and J by 0 bases, with 10 bases left in between.

This chain connects TRBV28 to TRBJ2-7; 12 bases line up with TRBD1. Unmatched junction bases numbered 10, after V lost 6 bases and J lost 7 bases. CDR3 length: 15 residues. CDR1 MDHEN and CDR2 SYDVKM come from the germline V gene. CDR3 protein: CASRSWDRGPWEQYF. For the CDR3, the DNA is TGTGCCAGCAGATCCTGGGACAGGGGGCCATGGGAGCAGTACTTC.

In DNA, the CDR3 is TGTGCCAGCAGCCCCGGTGCTGGCAACGTCCTGACTTTC. It is translated as CASSPGAGNVLTF. This rearrangement joins TRBV7-3 to TRBJ2-6; D is undetermined. The CDR3 is 13 residues long. Germline V gives CDR1 SGHTA, CDR2 FQGTGA. V lost 5 bases, J lost 9 bases, and 11 bases lay in between.

The chain has TRBV27 and TRBJ2-7, with 8 bases aligning to TRBD1. This CDR3 has 14 amino acids. Germline CDR1 is MNHEY and CDR2 is SMNVEV (reference sequence). The J segment lost 3 bases and the V segment lost 6 bases, leaving 7 bases of the junction unmatched. The DNA of the CDR3 is TGTGCCAGCAGGAACTTGGACAGGGTCTACGAGCAGTACTTC. As protein: CASRNLDRVYEQYF.

The rearrangement links TRBV7-2 to TRBJ2-6; 13 bases line up with TRBD2. Germline values: CDR1 SGHTA, CDR2 FQGNSA. Unmatched junction bases numbered 10, after V lost 7 bases and J lost 4 bases. There are 18 residues in the CDR3. In nucleotides, the CDR3 is TGTGCCAGCACACCAGGGACTAGCGGGGTTGGCGGGGCCAACGTCCTGACTTTC. Protein sequence: CASTPGTSGVGGANVLTF.

This clone was counted a single time. The chain is built from TRBV4-1 and TRBJ2-5; 9 positions match TRBD1. J lost 4 bases, V lost 3 bases, and 3 bases had no gene match. Germline V gene sequence: CDR1 MGHRA, CDR2 YSYEKL. The CDR3 sequence is 14 residues long. DNA of the CDR3: TGCGCCAGCAGCCATGGACAGGGGCTAGAGACCCAGTACTTC. This sequence encodes CASSHGQGLETQYF.

This chain joins TRBV19 and TRBJ2-3, with TRBD2 identical over 8 bases. Germline assignment: CDR1 LNHDA and CDR2 SQIVND (reference sequence). The CDR3 is made up of 14 amino acids. Trimming removed 3 bases from V and 2 bases from J; junction bases left unmatched: 1. This CDR3 is CASSIGGATDTQYF. The CDR3 DNA reads TGTGCCAGTAGTATCGGGGGGGCCACAGATACGCAGTATTTT.

The chain recombines TRBV9 with TRBJ2-5, with 11 bases lining up with TRBD2. J was trimmed by 1 base and V by 0 bases; bases with no gene match: 8. This CDR3 spans 18 amino acids. Germline V gene data show CDR1 as SGDLS and CDR2 as YYNGEE. The CDR3 DNA sequence: TGTGCCAGCAGCGTAGCTACTAGCGGGAGCTGGGCCCAAGAGACCCAGTACTTC. It yields the protein CASSVATSGSWAQETQYF.

The chain combines TRBV14 with TRBJ2-7; 9 nucleotides line up with TRBD1. J lost 0 bases, V lost 5 bases, and 8 bases had no gene match. The CDR3 extends over 16 amino acids. Looked up from germline, CDR1 is SGHDN and CDR2 is FVKESK. This CDR3 reads CASSYGTGLFSYEQYF. The CDR3 DNA sequence: TGTGCCAGCAGCTACGGGACAGGGTTGTTCTCCTACGAGCAGTACTTC.

The chain carries TRBV4-1 and TRBJ1-2; D is unclear. V lost 1 base, J lost 0 bases, and 12 bases lay in between. Germline loops: CDR1 MGHRA, CDR2 YSYEKL. This CDR3 has 16 amino acids. CDR3 sequence: CASSQVHLLPNYGYTF. The CDR3, as DNA: TGCGCCAGCAGCCAAGTCCATCTACTACCTAACTATGGCTACACCTTC.

The rearrangement uses TRBV29-1 and TRBJ1-2; D is uncertain. Germline CDR1 SQVTM, CDR2 ANQGSEA. This CDR3 region has 11 residues. Trimming left V 4 bases short and J 8 bases short, with 11 bases between. The CDR3 spells CSVGTGGGYTF. The DNA of the CDR3 is TGCAGCGTTGGGACCGGCGGGGGCTACACCTTC.

This rearrangement joins TRBV18 to TRBJ1-2; D remains unclear. The CDR3 loop spans 13 amino acids. The germline gives CDR1 KGHSH, CDR2 LQKENI. V was pared by 3 bases and J by 3 bases, with 8 bases between. The CDR3, as DNA: TGTGCCAGCTCACCCCCCGGGGACTATGGCTACACCTTC. Its translation is CASSPPGDYGYTF.

The J gene is TRBJ2-7, the V gene TRBV5-5, with TRBD2 matching over 13 bases. In germline, CDR1 is SGHKS, CDR2 YYEKEE (reference sequence). This CDR3 is 14 amino acids long. V lost 4 bases and J lost 3; bases outside the gene matches: 1. The CDR3 loop reads CASSRTSGSYEQYF. CDR3 nucleotide sequence: TGTGCCAGCAGCCGGACTAGCGGGAGCTACGAGCAGTACTTC. The full variable domain, rest sourced from reference TRBV5-5 and TRBJ2-7, is DAGVTQSPTHLIKTRGQQVTLRCSPISGHKSVSWYQQVLGQGPQFIFQYYEKEERGRGNFPDRFSARQFPNYSSELNVNALLLGDSALYLCASSRTSGSYEQYFGPGTRLTVT.